Following are 24 T cell receptor beta chains from one sample sequenced in a study of blood T cells in healthy people across ages. It was with a sample-barcoded 5' primer and a J-beta primer mix that a second PCR of about 7 to 12 cycles was run. TCRdb passed the 5' RACE reads through MiXCR, listing each CDR3 protein once. This sample has around 1.5 million distinct CDR3 sequences, with approximately 42% found just once. Sequencing input: blood. All receptors derive from a woman aged 18-29 years in good health.

The chain combines TRBV6-1 with TRBJ1-2; TRBD1 is a possible D gene (5 bases). V shed 3 bases and J shed 0 bases, with 11 bases lying between them. The length of the CDR3 is 15 residues. CDR1 and CDR2 from the germline V gene are MNHNS and SASEGT. CDR3 amino acids: CASSDLLTANYGYTF. The CDR3 bases are TGTGCCAGCAGTGACCTCTTGACAGCTAACTATGGCTACACCTTC.

This clonotype was seen only a few times. DNA for the CDR3: TGTGCGGGGGCGTCAGATTCGAGTGAGCAGTACTTC. It is translated as CAGASDSSEQYF. J is TRBJ2-7 and V is TRBV28, with D possibly TRBD1 on 6 matching bases. The CDR3 consists of 12 residues. CDR1 and CDR2 from the germline V gene are MDHEN and SYDVKM.

This chain joins TRBV5-8 and TRBJ1-1; tentatively, D is TRBD1 (6 bases). Germline CDR1 is SGHTS and CDR2 is YDEGEE. The CDR3 sequence is 15 residues long. V gave up 1 base and J gave up 10 bases, with 20 bases separating them. CDR3 sequence: CASSLKGGTGLGAFF. CDR3 DNA sequence: TGTGCCAGCAGCTTGAAGGGGGGGACGGGGCTTGGAGCTTTCTTT.

V usage is TRBV6-6 and J usage is TRBJ1-2; possible D gene TRBD1, 5 bases. Germline V gene data show CDR1 as MNHNY and CDR2 as SVGAGI (reference sequence). Trimming shortened V by 4 bases and J by 7 bases, and 16 bases separated the two germline ends. The CDR3 extends over 14 amino acids. CDR3 residues: CASSSTGAESGYTF. CDR3 in DNA: TGTGCCAGCAGTTCAACCGGGGCAGAGAGTGGCTACACCTTC.

The chain employs TRBV20-1 and TRBJ1-3; a weak D match, TRBD1 (5 bases). Trimming took off 0 bases at V and 4 bases at J, with 13 bases between the two ends. Germline V gene data show CDR1 as DFQATT and CDR2 as SNEGSKA (reference sequence). The CDR3 extends over 15 amino acids. For the CDR3, the DNA is TGCAGTGCTAGAGATGAGGGCAGGGAAGGAAACACCATATATTTT. It yields the protein CSARDEGREGNTIYF.

This chain links TRBV10-3 with TRBJ1-6; D is possibly TRBD1 (5 bases). V was cut by 4 bases and J by 7 bases, with 11 bases left in between. This CDR3 region has 14 residues. The germline V gene has CDR1 ENHRY and CDR2 SYGVKD. CDR3 DNA: TGTGCCATCAGTGGGGGCCAGGCCAATTCACCCCTCCACTTT. This sequence encodes CAISGGQANSPLHF.

A note on this clonotype: A single base separates this from a much larger clone, so it may be a read error. V usage is TRBV20-1 and J usage is TRBJ2-3; 11 nucleotides match TRBD2. Germline V gives CDR1 DFQATT, CDR2 SNEGSKA (reference sequence). The CDR3 has 17 residues. V gave up 1 base and J gave up 2 bases; unmatched junction bases: 8. CDR3 nucleotides: TGCAGTGCTAGAGGGTCGCGACTAGCGGGGAACACAGATACGCAGTATTTT. Its translation: CSARGSRLAGNTDTQYF.

This clonotype has at least ten counts. The gene calls are TRBV9 and TRBJ2-4, with 8 positions matching TRBD2. The CDR3 has 14 amino acids. Germline CDR1 is SGDLS and CDR2 is YYNGEE. The V segment lost 2 bases and the J segment 7 bases; nucleotides outside the gene matches: 5. The CDR3 nucleotides are TGTGCCAGCAGCGTGAGCGGGAGCGAGAACATTCAGTACTTC. Amino acid sequence: CASSVSGSENIQYF. The full variable domain, in which reference TRBV9 and TRBJ2-4 provide the parts outside the CDR3, is DSGVTQTPKHLITATGQRVTLRCSPRSGDLSVYWYQQSLDQGLQFLIQYYNGEERAKGNILERFSAQQFPDLHSELNLSSLELGDSALYFCASSVSGSENIQYFGAGTRLSVL.

This clonotype was counted between two and nine times. This rearrangement joins TRBV27 to TRBJ2-1; D may be TRBD2 (6 bases). The V end lost 4 bases, the J end lost 3 bases, and 13 bases lay between the germline ends. The CDR3 is 15 amino acids. CDR1 is MNHEY and CDR2 is SMNVEV in the germline V gene (reference sequence). CDR3 sequence: CASSYGGNVYNEQFF. CDR3 coding DNA: TGTGCCAGCAGTTATGGCGGGAATGTCTACAATGAGCAGTTCTTC.

Comments on this clonotype: An end of the junction does not agree with germline; a read error may underlie this. The J gene is TRBJ2-5, the V gene TRBV7-7; the D is unclear. The CDR3 extends over 14 amino acids. Germline loops: CDR1 SSHAT, CDR2 FNYEAQ (reference sequence). CDR3 loop: CASSSLQGQETQYF. The CDR3 nucleotides read TGTGCTAGCAGCTCGCTTCAAGGACAAGAGACCCAGTACTTC.

The CDR3 loop reads CASIWDRGSEAFF. In nucleotides, the CDR3 is TGTGCCAGCATCTGGGACAGGGGTTCTGAAGCTTTCTTT. J is TRBJ1-1 and V is TRBV27; 10 bases map to TRBD1. V lost 7 bases and J lost 6; bases outside the gene matches: 5. CDR3 length: 13 amino acids. Germline CDR1 and CDR2: MNHEY and SMNVEV (reference sequence).

The chain joins TRBV6-1 to TRBJ2-1; TRBD1 agrees at 11 bases. The germline CDR1 and CDR2 sequences are MNHNS and SASEGT. The J segment lost 0 bases and the V segment lost 3 bases, leaving 4 bases of the junction unmatched. This CDR3 is 17 amino acids long. CDR3 nucleotide sequence: TGTGCCAGCAGTGAGGGACAGGGGGTCTCCTCCTACAATGAGCAGTTCTTC. It yields the protein CASSEGQGVSSYNEQFF.

In this sample, this clonotype turned up many times. The gene calls are TRBV6-5 and TRBJ1-2, with D possibly matching TRBD1 (5 bases). V lost 0 bases and J lost 8, with 10 bases in between. The germline CDR1 and CDR2 sequences are MNHEY and SVGAGI. There are 13 residues in the CDR3. The CDR3 loop is CASSYSQGGGYTF. CDR3 sequence (DNA): TGTGCCAGCAGTTACTCCCAGGGTGGCGGCTACACCTTC.

This clonotype has a handful of counts. This chain joins TRBV6-2 or TRBV6-3 and TRBJ2-5; D call uncertain. CDR1 MNHEY and CDR2 SVGEGT come from the germline V gene. This CDR3 has 14 residues. The V gene lost 1 base and the J gene lost 3 bases, with 9 bases spanning the gap. For the CDR3, the DNA is TGTGCCAGCAGTTACTTTTCAGGAAAAGAGACCCAGTACTTC. Its translation is CASSYFSGKETQYF.

The chain combines TRBV20-1 with TRBJ2-7; D unresolved. The V gene lost 2 bases and the J gene lost 4 bases, with 18 bases spanning the gap. The CDR3 loop spans 15 amino acids. In germline, CDR1 is DFQATT, CDR2 SNEGSKA (reference sequence). The CDR3: CSARPPRRYGYEQYF. The CDR3 DNA reads as TGCAGTGCTAGACCCCCTCGTCGATACGGGTACGAGCAGTACTTC.

In this sample, this clonotype turned up once. The gene calls are TRBV3-1 and TRBJ1-6; 7 nucleotides agree with TRBD1. V trimming: 6 bases; J trimming: 8 bases; junction bases outside the gene matches: 7. CDR1 LGHDT and CDR2 YNNKEL come from the germline V gene (reference sequence). This CDR3 is 14 amino acids long. CDR3 in DNA: TGTGCCAGCAGTTACGGACAGGTTGATTCACCCCTCCACTTT. Its translation is CASSYGQVDSPLHF.

The table lists this clonotype with a few counts. This rearrangement joins TRBV28 to TRBJ1-4; TRBD1 might be the D (6 bases). The CDR3 extends over 16 amino acids. Looked up from germline, CDR1 is MDHEN and CDR2 is SYDVKM. The germline V and J ends were trimmed by 3 bases and 8 bases, with 19 bases remaining between them. The CDR3 loop is CASSFPPDRWEEKLFF. In nucleotides, the CDR3 is TGTGCCAGCAGTTTCCCACCCGACAGGTGGGAGGAAAAACTGTTTTTT.

Worth noting for this clonotype: One junction end disagrees with the germline gene, perhaps due to a read error. V is TRBV7-2 and J is TRBJ2-7; D may match TRBD1 or TRBD2 (5 bases each). This CDR3 has 16 residues. Germline CDR1 SGHTA, CDR2 FQGNSA. Here the CDR3 reads CASSFSGPNRGAEQYF. For the CDR3, the DNA is TGTGCCAGTAGCTTTTCCGGGCCTAATCGAGGGGCCGAGCAGTACTTC. Together with reference TRBV7-2 and TRBJ2-7, the CDR3 gives the full variable domain: GAGVSQSPSNKVTEKGKDVELRCDPISGHTALYWYRQSLGQGLEFLIYFQGNSAPDKSGLPSDRFSAERTGGSVSTLTIQRTQQEDSAVYLCASSFSGPNRGAEQYFGPGTRLTVT.

The CDR3 coding sequence is TGTGCCAGCAGCCAAGATCCCACTAGCACCAGCTCCTACAATGAGCAGTACTTC. Its protein product is CASSQDPTSTSSYNEQYF. The chain uses TRBV4-2 and TRBJ2-1; the D gene is possibly TRBD2 (6 bases). The DNA end is more similar to TRBJ2-7, so the J call may be wrong. From germline, CDR1 is LGHNA and CDR2 YNFKEQ. This CDR3 has 18 residues.

The J gene is TRBJ2-1, the V gene TRBV2; 12 bases match TRBD2. CDR3 length: 16 amino acids. Germline V gene lookup returns CDR1 SNHLY and CDR2 FYNNEI. The V and J ends lost 4 bases and 5 bases, in that order; junction bases with no gene match: 6. The CDR3 bases are TGTGCCAGCAGTGGGAAGACTAGCGGGGGCGACAATGAGCAGTTCTTC. Its translation: CASSGKTSGGDNEQFF.

V is TRBV2 and J is TRBJ2-1; D perhaps matches TRBD2 (6 bases). This CDR3 has 17 residues. V was pared by 4 bases and J by 2 bases, with 18 bases between. The germline CDR1 and CDR2 sequences are SNHLY and FYNNEI. CDR3 sequence reads: CASSVSPGLLPYNEQFF. DNA for the CDR3: TGTGCCAGCAGTGTATCGCCGGGACTCCTACCCTACAATGAGCAGTTCTTC.

This clonotype was detected only a few times. V and J are TRBV10-2 and TRBJ1-1; 9 positions match TRBD1. Losses at the gene ends were 7 bases for V and 4 bases for J; bases not matched to a gene: 16. The CDR3 spans 17 residues. The germline gives CDR1 WSHSY, CDR2 SAAADI. CDR3 nucleotide sequence: TGCGCCAGCATGAGGGAGACAGGGGGGGTTTTGGCCACTGAAGCTTTCTTT. This gives the protein CASMRETGGVLATEAFF.

The chain has TRBV6-5 and TRBJ1-2; no reliable D call. This CDR3 has 13 residues. The germline V gene has CDR1 MNHEY and CDR2 SVGAGI. Trimming removed 2 bases at V and 4 bases at J, with 8 bases between. CDR3 in amino acids: CASSYTGSYGYTF. As DNA, the CDR3 is TGTGCCAGCAGTTACACTGGATCCTATGGCTACACCTTC.

In DNA form, the CDR3 reads TGTGCCAGCAGCAACCTGGAGGGAGTCGGGACCGAAATAAATCATAATTCACCCCTCCACTTT. Protein: CASSNLEGVGTEINHNSPLHF. The J gene is TRBJ1-6, the V gene TRBV21-1; the table's D gene call, TRBD1, was not cross checked with the DNA. TRBV21-1 is described as a pseudogene. The CDR3 runs to 21 residues.